The table lists the clone carrying this T cell receptor beta chain with many counts. Its cognate antigen is unknown. The germline V gene encodes CDR1 LGHDT and CDR2 YNNKEL (reference sequence). This CDR3 has 15 amino acids. Trimming took 4 bases from V and 6 from J, leaving 19 bases between them. This sample is drawn from a study of early T cells in non-severe SARS-CoV-2 infection. Findings and limits, study-wide: Anti-spike CD8 responses were favored in VDJdb matching, and private and CD4 specificities were missed.

The library protocol tagged individual cDNA molecules with unique molecular identifiers. TCRdb redid the calling of the 5' RACE reads with MiXCR, one entry per CDR3 protein. The table records approximately 42,000 distinct CDR3 sequences, roughly 6.6% of them present only once. The chain uses TRBV3-1 and TRBJ2-7; D may be TRBD1 (6 bases). Sequencing input: whole blood. This TCR was recovered from an adult who was a healthcare worker with PCR-confirmed SARS-CoV-2 infection or an uninfected control (not recorded which). In nucleotides, the CDR3 is TGTGCCAGCAGCCCCGCTTCTCTGACAGGTTTCGAGCAGTACTTC. Translated: CASSPASLTGFEQYF.